This is a list of T cell receptor beta chains from one sample in a study of cytomegalovirus exposure and HLA in healthy donors. Sequenced by immunoSEQ multiplex PCR; TCRdb stores in-frame clones only, minus some. Among 100,000 to 150,000 clones listed, approximately 80% were seen once. Sequenced: PBMCs. These receptors were taken from a man aged 35 to 55 in good health and CMV-seronegative. Both conserved end residues are part of each CDR3. The D gene is left open where the match is weak. Some rows mark clone size as missing; the rest say once, few, many or name a class of expanded clone.

>TRBD1|NA|TRBJ1-1|TRBV19
CASSGTDEAFF
TGTGCCAGTAGTGGGACAGATGAAGCTTTCTTT
>TRBD1|NA|TRBJ2-5|TRBV7-2
CASSFQTGGETQYF
TGTGCCAGCAGCTTCCAGACAGGGGGGGAGACCCAGTACTTC
>TRBD1|NA|TRBJ1-2|TRBV2
CASSDVDRVANYGYTF
TGTGCCAGCAGTGATGTGGACAGGGTGGCTAACTATGGCTACACCTTC
>TRBD2|NA|TRBJ2-2|TRBV5-1
CAGSREGSTGELFF
TGCGCCGGAAGCAGGGAGGGAAGCACCGGGGAGCTGTTTTTT
>TRBD2|NA|TRBJ2-3|TRBV6-5
CASSRGGGSTDTQYF
TGTGCCAGCAGTCGGGGGGGCGGGTCGACAGATACGCAGTATTTT
>NA|few|TRBJ2-1|TRBV2
CASSEAWALYNEQFF
TGTGCCAGCAGTGAAGCCTGGGCCCTCTACAATGAGCAGTTCTTC
>NA|NA|TRBJ2-7|TRBV7-2
CASSLPGQNYEQYF
TGTGCCAGCAGCTTACCGGGACAAAACTACGAGCAGTACTTC
>NA|once|TRBJ2-7|TRBV7-6
CASSLALASYEQYF
TGTGCCAGCAGCTTAGCGCTAGCTTCCTACGAGCAGTACTTC
>NA|NA|TRBJ2-7|TRBV6-6
CASSYSDIGSYEQYF
TGTGCCAGCAGTTACTCCGACATAGGCTCCTACGAGCAGTACTTC
>NA|NA|TRBJ2-1|TRBV9
CASSVDGSEEQFF
TGTGCCAGCAGCGTAGACGGTTCGGAGGAGCAGTTCTTC
>NA|few|TRBJ2-2|TRBV7-8
CASSRGDGNTGELFF
TGTGCCAGCAGCCGCGGGGACGGGAACACCGGGGAGCTGTTTTTT